This TCR beta chain was identified during a study of blood T cells in healthy people across ages. This clonotype turned up a few times. The CDR3 consists of 14 residues. Germline V gene lookup returns CDR1 MNHEY and CDR2 SMNVEV (reference sequence). The ends were cut back, 2 bases at V and 5 bases at J, with 13 bases in the middle. Together with a sample-barcoded 5' primer, a J-beta primer mix was included in a second PCR lasting 7 to 11 cycles. Each CDR3 protein gets one entry after TCRdb re-called the 5' RACE reads with MiXCR. The table shows more than 650,000 distinct CDR3 sequences, with 50% to 65% occurring only once.

The genes are TRBV27 and TRBJ2-7; possibly TRBD2 for D (7 bases). This clonotype originated in a man at least 80 years old in good health. Source material: blood. The CDR3: CASSLIRGAHEQYF. CDR3 DNA: TGTGCCAGCAGTTTAATCCGGGGGGCCCACGAGCAGTACTTC.